Each of the 21 T cell receptor beta chains below was sequenced from the same sample in a study of shared clonotypes between healthy human individuals. Profiled with immunoSEQ multiplex PCR; TCRdb holds only in-frame clones, not every one. The table has about 980,000 clones, 76% seen once. Material: memory CD4+ T cells sorted from blood. As to subset: CD45RA-negative fraction. These receptors were obtained from a man between 18 and 29 years old in good health.

Regarding this clone: Within the sample, other DNA sequences also encode this same CDR3. The V and J genes are TRBV6-5 and TRBJ1-1; no definite D call. Looked up from germline, CDR1 is MNHEY and CDR2 is SVGAGI. V was pared by 8 bases and J by 0 bases, with 7 bases between. This CDR3 is 12 amino acids long. CDR3 bases: TGTGCCAGCTCCTCCGTGAACACTGAAGCTTTCTTT. This encodes CASSSVNTEAFF.

This chain links TRBV7-8 with TRBJ1-5; possible D gene TRBD1, 6 bases. V lost 5 bases and J 3 bases, leaving 29 bases between the germline ends. The CDR3 totals 20 residues. CDR1 and CDR2 from the germline V gene are SGHVS and FQNEAQ. The CDR3 region has the DNA TGTGCCAGCAGCATCCGACCGTCAGGGGCGGTAGTGACCCTCAATCAGCCCCAGCATTTT. Its protein is CASSIRPSGAVVTLNQPQHF.

This clone was detected many times. The rearrangement uses TRBV19 and TRBJ1-1; no clear D gene. The CDR3 contains 15 residues. V lost 3 bases to trimming and J lost 4 bases, with 15 bases between them. Per germline, CDR1 LNHDA and CDR2 SQIVND (reference sequence). The CDR3 nucleotides are TGTGCCAGTAGTATGGGCCGGGGTCGGGGCACTGAAGCTTTCTTT. This gives the protein CASSMGRGRGTEAFF. The full variable domain, completed using reference TRBV19 and TRBJ1-1, is DGGITQSPKYLFRKEGQNVTLSCEQNLNHDAMYWYRQDPGQGLRLIYYSQIVNDFQKGDIAEGYSVSREKKESFPLTVTSAQKNPTAFYLCASSMGRGRGTEAFFGQGTRLTVV.

V is TRBV30 and J is TRBJ2-5; D is perhaps TRBD2 (6 bases). Germline CDR1 is GTSNPN and CDR2 is SVGIG (reference sequence). The CDR3 spans 14 residues. V lost 4 bases and J lost 4, with 16 bases in between. CDR3 amino acids: CAWNGGLRIETQYF. The CDR3 DNA is TGTGCCTGGAACGGGGGACTGCGAATAGAGACCCAGTACTTC.

This chain connects TRBV20-1 to TRBJ2-1; D uncertain. The CDR3 totals 10 residues. Germline V gene lookup returns CDR1 DFQATT and CDR2 SNEGSKA (reference sequence). Trimming left V 5 bases short and J 10 bases short, with 9 bases between. The CDR3 loop is CSALYGEQFF. DNA of the CDR3: TGCAGTGCTCTTTATGGAGAGCAGTTCTTC.

V usage is TRBV13 and J usage is TRBJ2-7; D uncertain. CDR3 size: 17 residues. The V end lost 2 bases, the J end lost 6 bases, and 23 bases lay between the germline ends. Germline V gene sequence: CDR1 PRHDT, CDR2 FYEKMQ (reference sequence). The CDR3 reads CASSLRRSTPLPSEQYF. For the CDR3, the DNA is TGTGCCAGCAGCTTAAGGCGCAGTACCCCCCTACCGTCCGAGCAGTACTTC.

The CDR3 sequence: CSADLSSTDTQYF. CDR3 nucleotide sequence: TGCAGCGCCGACCTGAGTAGCACAGATACGCAGTATTTT. The V call is TRBV29-1, the J call TRBJ2-3; no clear D. CDR1 and CDR2 from the germline V gene are SQVTM and ANQGSEA. Deletions cut 7 bases from V and 0 bases from J, with 11 bases between. The CDR3 runs 13 residues.

The chain uses TRBV6-5 and TRBJ2-1; D may correspond to TRBD1 or TRBD2 (7 bases each). Trimming stripped 7 bases from V and 9 bases from J, with 19 bases between. This CDR3 contains 14 residues. Looked up from germline, CDR1 is MNHEY and CDR2 is SVGAGI. CDR3 DNA sequence: TGTGCCAGCATCCCGGGGGGCCCAGGGGGTGAGCAGTTCTTC. Translation: CASIPGGPGGEQFF.

The rearrangement uses TRBV18 and TRBJ1-2, with 9 bases aligning to TRBD1. The CDR3 length is 14 residues. The V gene's germline CDR1 is KGHSH and CDR2 LQKENI. Losses at the gene ends were 4 bases for V and 4 bases for J; bases not matched to a gene: 4. CDR3 in DNA: TGTGCCAGCTCACAGGGACAGGGAAGCTATGGCTACACCTTC. This codes for CASSQGQGSYGYTF.

This chain connects TRBV30 to TRBJ2-2; 8 nucleotides align to TRBD2. The CDR3 loop spans 14 amino acids. Trimming cost V 2 bases and J 4 bases; bases outside gene matches: 3. Germline assignment: CDR1 GTSNPN and CDR2 SVGIG (reference sequence). In DNA, the CDR3 is TGTGCCTGGAGTCTGGCGGGGGGCACCGGGGAGCTGTTTTTT. Protein product: CAWSLAGGTGELFF.

This sequence joins TRBV28 and TRBJ1-3; D might be TRBD1 (6 bases). Germline V gene data show CDR1 as MDHEN and CDR2 as SYDVKM. V lost 5 bases and J 2 bases, leaving 13 bases between the germline ends. CDR3 length: 15 amino acids. The DNA for the CDR3 is TGTGCCAGCAGTCTCGTGGCAGGGGCTGGAAACACCATATATTTT. As protein: CASSLVAGAGNTIYF.

The chain joins TRBV6-5 to TRBJ2-5, with D perhaps being TRBD1 or TRBD2 (5 bases each). The V end was cut by 4 bases, the J end by 6 bases, with 12 bases between. The CDR3 runs 13 residues. CDR1 is MNHEY and CDR2 is SVGAGI in the germline V gene. This chain's CDR3 is CASSSSGSQTQYF. The CDR3 DNA follows: TGTGCCAGCAGTTCCTCAGGGAGTCAGACCCAGTACTTC.

This clone was seen only a few times. The chain has TRBV29-1 and TRBJ2-5, with D maybe TRBD1 (5 bases). The V end was cut by 6 bases, the J end by 7 bases, with 9 bases between. This CDR3 is built from 10 residues. Germline CDR1 reads SQVTM; CDR2 reads ANQGSEA. CDR3 loop: CSVSTGTQYF. CDR3 nucleotides: TGCAGCGTATCAACAGGGACCCAGTACTTC.

This rearrangement joins TRBV7-2 to TRBJ2-2, with D hard to call. Trimming cost V 0 bases and J 0 bases, with 5 bases left between them. There are 15 residues in the CDR3. Germline CDR1 and CDR2: SGHTA and FQGNSA. Here the CDR3 reads CASSLARTNTGELFF. As DNA, the CDR3 is TGTGCCAGCAGCTTAGCCAGAACGAACACCGGGGAGCTGTTTTTT.

The J gene is TRBJ2-4, the V gene TRBV6-5; maybe TRBD1 (6 bases). The CDR3 is 14 amino acids. Germline CDR1 and CDR2: MNHEY and SVGAGI. With 6 bases removed from V and 0 bases from J, the gap between germline ends came to 9 bases. The CDR3 region is CASRDRLAKNIQYF. As DNA, the CDR3 is TGTGCCAGCAGGGACAGACTAGCCAAAAACATTCAGTACTTC.

The chain carries TRBV11-2 and TRBJ1-2, with no clear D. Trimming left V 7 bases short and J 5 bases short, with 20 bases between. Germline values: CDR1 SGHAT, CDR2 FQNNGV. The CDR3 has 15 amino acids. The CDR3 loop reads CASNTALQSRYGYTF. The CDR3 DNA reads as TGTGCCAGCAATACGGCCCTCCAAAGCCGGTATGGCTACACCTTC.

This CDR3 reads CASRGGRAEAFF. The DNA for the CDR3 is TGTGCCAGCAGAGGAGGTCGGGCTGAAGCTTTCTTT. The gene calls are TRBV6-5 and TRBJ1-1; no clear D. Germline CDR1 is MNHEY and CDR2 is SVGAGI. The CDR3 sequence is 12 residues long. V shed 6 bases and J shed 6 bases, with 11 bases lying between them.

This clone was counted at least ten times. This sequence joins TRBV11-2 and TRBJ2-1, with unresolved D. Trimming cost V 0 bases and J 9 bases, with 12 bases left between them. CDR1 is SGHAT and CDR2 is FQNNGV in the germline V gene. The CDR3 length is 14 residues. The CDR3 coding sequence is TGTGCCAGCAGCTTAGACATGTCTTTGCGTGAGCAGTTCTTC. Translated, it gives CASSLDMSLREQFF. Full variable domain (remainder filled in from reference TRBV11-2 and TRBJ2-1): EAGVAQSPRYKIIEKRQSVAFWCNPISGHATLYWYQQILGQGPKLLIQFQNNGVVDDSQLPKDRFSAERLKGVDSTLKIQPAKLEDSAVYLCASSLDMSLREQFFGPGTRLTVL.

The chain is built from TRBV6-6 and TRBJ1-4, with no clear D. The ends were cut back, 5 bases at V and 8 bases at J, with 9 bases in the middle. Germline values: CDR1 MNHNY, CDR2 SVGAGI (reference sequence). This CDR3 region has 12 residues. CDR3 bases: TGTGCCAGCAGTGACGCTTCAGAAAAACTGTTTTTT. Its translation: CASSDASEKLFF.

This clone has just a few counts. The chain has TRBV18 and TRBJ2-1, with 8 bases fitting TRBD1. The CDR3 length is 12 residues. V dropped 0 bases and J dropped 15; count of bases not matched to a gene: 4. CDR1 is KGHSH, CDR2 LQKENI, per germline. DNA of the CDR3: TGTGCCAGCTCACCACCCGGGACAGGATTGTTCTTC. It yields the protein CASSPPGTGLFF.

V and J are TRBV6-1 and TRBJ1-6, with D unclear. Germline assignment: CDR1 MNHNS and CDR2 SASEGT. This CDR3 is 14 amino acids long. With 2 bases removed from V and 9 bases from J, the gap between germline ends came to 11 bases. The CDR3 DNA reads as TGTGCCAGCAGTGAACCCGGGAGAGGTTCACCCCTCCACTTT. Protein sequence: CASSEPGRGSPLHF.